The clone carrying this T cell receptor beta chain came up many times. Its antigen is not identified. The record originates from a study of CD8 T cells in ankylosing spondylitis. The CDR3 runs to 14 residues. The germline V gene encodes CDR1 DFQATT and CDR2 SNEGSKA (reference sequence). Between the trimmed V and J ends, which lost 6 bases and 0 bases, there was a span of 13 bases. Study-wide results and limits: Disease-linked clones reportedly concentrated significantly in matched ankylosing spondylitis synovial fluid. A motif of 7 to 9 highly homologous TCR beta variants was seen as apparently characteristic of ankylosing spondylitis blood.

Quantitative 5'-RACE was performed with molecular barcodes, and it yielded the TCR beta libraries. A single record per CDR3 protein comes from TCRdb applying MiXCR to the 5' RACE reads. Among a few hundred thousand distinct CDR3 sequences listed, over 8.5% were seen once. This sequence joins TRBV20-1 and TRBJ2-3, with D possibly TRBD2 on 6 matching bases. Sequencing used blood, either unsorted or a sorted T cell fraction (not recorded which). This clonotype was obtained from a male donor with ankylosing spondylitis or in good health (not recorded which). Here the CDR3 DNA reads TGCAGTGCCGAGGGGAGGACTAGCACAGATACGCAGTATTTT. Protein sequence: CSAEGRTSTDTQYF.